This TCR beta chain comes out of a study of TIL therapy for anti-PD-1-resistant metastatic lung cancer. The immunoSEQ assay was v3. Using immunoSEQ multiplex PCR, the repertoire was profiled, and TCRdb retains in-frame clones only, with some absent. The sample lists some 7,000 clones, 60% to 70% seen once, with roughly 8.2% in the top ten. V lost 2 bases and J 4 bases, leaving 18 bases between the germline ends. Germline loops: CDR1 LGHNA, CDR2 YNFKEQ. The CDR3 is 17 residues long. Time point here: pre-treatment sample, taken before nivolumab and TIL therapy. Tumor tissue came from excised metastases, mostly pleural nodules or supraclavicular lymph nodes.

The sequence was collected from a person between 25 and 80 years old with non-small cell lung cancer. The sample consisted of tumor tissue, taken at baseline. J is TRBJ2-1 and V is TRBV4-2; maybe TRBD2 (6 bases). The CDR3 DNA reads as TGTGCCAGCAGCCAAAGCCCCGGTCTAGCGAGTTACAATGAGCAGTTCTTC. Translation: CASSQSPGLASYNEQFF.